This is a list of T cell receptor beta chains from one sample in a study of cytomegalovirus exposure and HLA in healthy donors. Profiling relied on immunoSEQ multiplex PCR, and the TCRdb table lists in-frame clones only, not all of them. The sample has about 200,000 clones; roughly four fifths are singletons. Specimen: PBMCs. All receptors derive from a woman between 18 and 29 years old in good health and CMV-seronegative. Each CDR3 is given with its conserved first and last residue. Each record gives: CDR3 DNA, CDR3 protein, V gene, J gene, clone size, D gene, CDR3 length. The D gene is left open where the match is weak. The size entry is marked missing in some rows and otherwise reads once, few, many or a size class.

TGTGCCAGCAACTGGGGGGGGCAAGGGGACAATGAGCAGTTCTTC	CASNWGGQGDNEQFF	TRBV11-2	TRBJ2-1	.	.	15
TGTGCCAGCAGCTTTGGGACTAGCGGGAGTATTTCCTACAATGAGCAGTTCTTC	CASSFGTSGSISYNEQFF	TRBV7-9	TRBJ2-1	.	TRBD2	18
TGTGCCAGCAGCCCGGGGACTAGCGGATCCTACAATGAGCAGTTCTTC	CASSPGTSGSYNEQFF	TRBV5-8	TRBJ2-1	.	TRBD2	16
TGTGCCATCAGTGAGGGGGGGGCAGGTCAGCCCCAGCATTTT	CAISEGGAGQPQHF	TRBV10-3	TRBJ1-5	.	.	14
TGTGCCAGCGGGGACAGACAGGGAGGAGAGACCCAGTACTTC	CASGDRQGGETQYF	TRBV28	TRBJ2-5	.	.	14
TGTGCCAGCAGCGCCCCGAGTTCCGGGGAGCTGTTTTTT	CASSAPSSGELFF	TRBV9	TRBJ2-2	.	.	13
TGTGCCAGCTCACGGTTGCAGGGAAACTACAATGAGCAGTTCTTC	CASSRLQGNYNEQFF	TRBV18	TRBJ2-1	.	.	15
TGTGCCAGCTCATCAGGAAACCCCACCGGGGAGCTGTTTTTT	CASSSGNPTGELFF	TRBV18	TRBJ2-2	.	.	14
TGCGCCAGCAGCCAACTCGGGACAGCAAATGAAAAACTGTTTTTT	CASSQLGTANEKLFF	TRBV4-1	TRBJ1-4	.	TRBD1	15
TGTGCCAGCAGTTCACCGACTAGCGGGAAATACAATGAGCAGTTCTTC	CASSSPTSGKYNEQFF	TRBV28	TRBJ2-1	.	TRBD2	16
TGTGCCAGTAGTCCAAGGACAGGTGGGGTTAACACTGAAGCTTTCTTT	CASSPRTGGVNTEAFF	TRBV19	TRBJ1-1	.	TRBD1	16
TGTGCCAGCAGCCCTCCGGGCACAGATACGCAGTATTTT	CASSPPGTDTQYF	TRBV27	TRBJ2-3	.	.	13
TGTGCCAGCAGCGTAGAGGGACAGCGCTATGGCTACACCTTC	CASSVEGQRYGYTF	TRBV9	TRBJ1-2	.	TRBD1	14
TGTGCCAGCAGTTACTCGGCCCGACAGGGGGCACACGAGCAGTACTTC	CASSYSARQGAHEQYF	TRBV6-5	TRBJ2-7	.	TRBD1	16
TGTGCCAGCAGTCTTTCGGGGGACAGGGGCTACGAGCAGTACTTC	CASSLSGDRGYEQYF	TRBV2	TRBJ2-7	few	TRBD1	15
TGTGCCAGCAGCTCCGGGGACAGGCCGTTCTCTACCTTCTATCAGCCCCAGCATTTT	CASSSGDRPFSTFYQPQHF	TRBV7-8	TRBJ1-5	.	TRBD1	19
TGTGCCAGCAGCGTAGATACTAGCGGGACCTCCTACAATGAGCAGTTCTTC	CASSVDTSGTSYNEQFF	TRBV9	TRBJ2-1	.	TRBD2	17
TGTGCCAGCAGCGGCAAGGGACTAGCGGGAGGGGGAAGCACAGATACGCAGTATTTT	CASSGKGLAGGGSTDTQYF	TRBV7-8	TRBJ2-3	.	TRBD2	19
TGTGCCAGCAAAGTGGAGGGGAATCAGCCCCAGCATTTT	CASKVEGNQPQHF	TRBV2	TRBJ1-5	.	.	13
TGTGCCAGCAGCTTAGTGGGGGGGCAGCTGACTGAAGCTTTCTTT	CASSLVGGQLTEAFF	TRBV7-9	TRBJ1-1	.	.	15
TGTGCCAGCAGCTTTTTGGTAGCGGGAGACACCGGGGAGCTGTTTTTT	CASSFLVAGDTGELFF	TRBV11-3	TRBJ2-2	.	TRBD2	16
TGTGCCAGCACCCCCTTGACAGGGGCTAGAGCTGGCTACACCTTC	CASTPLTGARAGYTF	TRBV6-5	TRBJ1-2	.	TRBD1	15
TGTGCCAGCAGTCATGAATTAGCGGGAGGTCCAAGCGAGCAGTACTTC	CASSHELAGGPSEQYF	TRBV28	TRBJ2-7	.	TRBD2	16
TGTGCCTCACGGATTGGGGCCCCCACAGATACGCAGTATTTT	CASRIGAPTDTQYF	TRBV19	TRBJ2-3	.	.	14
TGCGCCAGCAGCCTGGAGGGATACAATGAGCAGTTCTTC	CASSLEGYNEQFF	TRBV4-3	TRBJ2-1	.	.	13
TGCGCCAGCAGCTTGGCCCCGACCGGAGTGGAGCCCCAGCATTTT	CASSLAPTGVEPQHF	TRBV5-1	TRBJ1-5	few	.	15
TGTGCCAGCAGCCAAGATCGGGCAAGCGGGAACTCCTACGAGCAGTACTTC	CASSQDRASGNSYEQYF	TRBV4-2	TRBJ2-7	.	TRBD2	17
TGTGCCAGCAGCTTAGGCGGCAGCGTAGCAGATACGCAGTATTTT	CASSLGGSVADTQYF	TRBV7-9	TRBJ2-3	.	.	15
TGTGCCAGCAGCGAGTCCCCCGGCAGGGAAGACTATGGCTACACCTTC	CASSESPGREDYGYTF	TRBV9	TRBJ1-2	.	.	16
TGTGCCAGCAGCTTAGGACCGAAAGAGGCCCAGTACTTC	CASSLGPKEAQYF	TRBV7-2	TRBJ2-5	.	.	13
TGTGCCAGCAGCTTCTCCAGGACCCAGTACTTC	CASSFSRTQYF	TRBV5-6	TRBJ2-5	.	.	11
TGTGCCAGCAGCTTTTCAGGGAACACTGAAGCTTTCTTT	CASSFSGNTEAFF	TRBV11-2	TRBJ1-1	.	.	13
TGTGCCAGCAGACAGGCCCTAGGAAACACCATATATTTT	CASRQALGNTIYF	TRBV6-1	TRBJ1-3	.	.	13
TGTGCCAGCAGCCGGACAGGGATTGACAATGAGCAGTTCTTC	CASSRTGIDNEQFF	TRBV5-6	TRBJ2-1	.	TRBD1	14
TGCGCCAGCAGCCCAGGCGGGGCGGGGGCCACAGATACGCAGTATTTT	CASSPGGAGATDTQYF	TRBV4-3	TRBJ2-3	.	.	16
TGTGCCAGCAGTCAACCGACTAGCGGGAGGGTGACCGCAGATACGCAGTATTTT	CASSQPTSGRVTADTQYF	TRBV28	TRBJ2-3	.	TRBD2	18
TGTGCCAGTAGTATAGCGGGGCAGGGCAGGGGAAACACTGAAGCTTTCTTT	CASSIAGQGRGNTEAFF	TRBV19	TRBJ1-1	.	.	17
TGCGCCAGCAGCCAAGCGTCCGGGTCTTTTGAGACCCAGTACTTC	CASSQASGSFETQYF	TRBV4-1	TRBJ2-5	.	.	15
TGTGCCAGCTCACCGGGGGGCACCGGGGAGCTGTTTTTT	CASSPGGTGELFF	TRBV18	TRBJ2-2	.	.	13
TGCGCCAGCAGCCAAGAGCCTAGCGGCGAGGGAGGACACAATGAGCAGTTCTTC	CASSQEPSGEGGHNEQFF	TRBV4-1	TRBJ2-1	.	TRBD2	18
TGTGCCAGCAGCTTGGCCGGTGCAGGGTTAAGGCAAGAGACCCAGTACTTC	CASSLAGAGLRQETQYF	TRBV5-8	TRBJ2-5	.	.	17
TGTGCCAGCAGTTTAGGGGGACAGGGAAGTGAGACCCAGTACTTC	CASSLGGQGSETQYF	TRBV28	TRBJ2-5	.	TRBD1	15
TGTGCCAGCAGCGTAGAATATAGGGGGCGCGGCGGGGAGCTGTTTTTT	CASSVEYRGRGGELFF	TRBV9	TRBJ2-2	once	TRBD1	16
TGTGCCAGCAGTGAATTCGGGGAGACAGGGTGGAACGACTACGAGCAGTACTTC	CASSEFGETGWNDYEQYF	TRBV2	TRBJ2-7	.	TRBD1	18
TGTGCCAGCAGCCCCCTGGGGGGAGATTACAATGAGCAGTTCTTC	CASSPLGGDYNEQFF	TRBV9	TRBJ2-1	.	.	15
TGTGCCAGCAGTTACATGGTAGCGGGGGGGGGAGAGACCCAGTACTTC	CASSYMVAGGGETQYF	TRBV6-6	TRBJ2-5	.	TRBD2	16
TGTGCCATCAGTGATGGTGACAGGGTAGATTCACCCCTCCACTTT	CAISDGDRVDSPLHF	TRBV10-3	TRBJ1-6	.	TRBD1	15
TGCGCCAGCAGCCATCTACTGCCTGACAGGGCCCAGGGTGAGACCCAGTACTTC	CASSHLLPDRAQGETQYF	TRBV4-3	TRBJ2-5	.	TRBD1	18
TGCGCCAGCAGTGAGGGAACCGGGACAGGGGGCTGGAATCGGGAGCTGTTTTTT	CASSEGTGTGGWNRELFF	TRBV10-2	TRBJ2-2	.	TRBD1	18
TGTGCCAGCACCCAAGGACAGGTCCCTAACTATGGCTACACCTTC	CASTQGQVPNYGYTF	TRBV2	TRBJ1-2	.	TRBD1	15